This record covers a single T cell receptor (beta chain). Its antigen is unknown. This may come from a read error, since a much larger clone is one base off. Through a sample-barcoded 5' primer and a J-beta primer mix, a second PCR was run for roughly 6 to 12 cycles. All cDNA molecules were each tagged by a template-switch adaptor with 12 random nucleotides. TCRdb passed the 5' RACE reads through MiXCR, listing each CDR3 protein once. The sample holds 650,000 to 700,000 distinct CDR3 sequences, approximately 29% seen once. The sample is drawn from a study of blood T cells in healthy people across ages. Study information: About one barcoded beta molecule per two T cells was the capture yield of template switching. Study outcomes and limitations: Fewer expanded clones and more diversity marked long-lived versus aged donors.

The CDR3 has 13 residues. Germline assignment: CDR1 SNHLY and CDR2 FYNNEI. The draw of peripheral blood yielded around 10 milliliters from each donor. The chain employs TRBV2 and TRBJ2-5; D unresolved. The sample consisted of blood. This clonotype was sampled from a woman of 80 years or more in good health. The CDR3 sequence: CAGSESIPETQYF. Written as DNA, the CDR3 is TGTGCCGGCAGTGAATCTATTCCCGAGACCCAGTACTTC. Together with reference TRBV2 and TRBJ2-5, the CDR3 gives the full variable domain: EPEVTQTPSHQVTQMGQEVILRCVPISNHLYFYWYRQILGQKVEFLVSFYNNEISEKSEIFDDQFSVERPDGSNFTLKIRSTKLEDSAMYFCAGSESIPETQYFGPGTRLLVL.